The source of this T cell receptor (beta chain) is a study of blood T cell repertoires in COVID-19 (TCRdb year 2020). Looking at the study overall: Samples covering the acute and convalescent phases of COVID-19 were provided by collaborators in the United States, Italy and Spain. The prospective study material was composed of cDNA or gDNA derived from T cells, B-cell-depleted T cells, or PBMCs. Subjects who had been exposed to COVID-19, were actively infected with it, or had recovered from it provided the deeply sampled blood TCRbeta repertoires that made up the dataset. The repertoires were released in a freely available public database intended as a resource for research on the immune response to SARS-CoV-2. HLA class I and class II types, where available, came from metadata supplied by the sample provider rather than from assay-based typing. Sample metadata almost always included a de-identified subject ID, COVID-19 status, age in years and sex. The samples were drawn from the first 160 participants of the ongoing ImmuneRACE study and from 950 to 1,500 subjects provided by 6 global collaborators.

TCRbeta CDR3 regions were amplified from genomic DNA using the immunoSEQ Assay, a bias-controlled multiplex PCR. The study's processing was this. The number of nucleated cells in each sample was estimated by amplification of reference gene primers within the assay. Sequence reads were collapsed and filtered to measure the absolute abundance of every unique TCRbeta CDR3 rearrangement. For each sample, productive Simpson clonality was calculated by taking the square root of Simpson's diversity index across productive rearrangements. Here the immuneACCESS table is served through TCRdb, limited to in-frame sequences with V and J called. Missing clones are a known gap in these copies; in checked studies unresolved V genes cover under half, and the rest lacks a known reason. V and J calls and clone size follow that table, whereas D and trimming were derived from the DNA. The sample table lists 260,000 or so clones, about 80% of them with a count of one. The ten largest make up less than 10% of the sample.

V has 7 bases trimmed and J has 5 bases trimmed; junction bases matching no gene number 13. Counted from cysteine to phenylalanine, this CDR3 has 15 amino acids. The sequence is cut down to CDR3 DNA, 45 bases in frame from base 1. CDR1 is given as SNHLY and CDR2 as FYNNEI, both from the germline V gene. Beyond this particular receptor, the publication reports: The quantity of clinical and demographic metadata differed by source and by participant and was supplied without curation.

Whole blood was collected in K2EDTA tubes by collaborating institutions according to the institutions' own protocols. For TCRbeta analysis, collaborators shipped samples as frozen whole blood, isolated PBMCs, or DNA extracted from either of those sample types. With regard to this clone: The antigen it binds to is not known. Per-base quality was not reported, and no clone a single base away is much larger than it.

The chain employs TRBV2 and TRBJ2-5, with 7 bases in between that match TRBD2. This TCR derives from a human donor in a cohort sampled during active COVID-19. Sequences were obtained from peripheral blood. The DNA is TGTGCCAGCATGGTGCGGGAGAAAGCCTTCGAGACCCAGTACTTC. It specifies CASMVREKAFETQYF.